The rows below give T cell receptor beta chains drawn from one sample of a study of Tregs in tolerant kidney transplant recipients. Here immunoSEQ multiplex PCR was the method, and the copy in TCRdb shows in-frame clones only, minus some. The sample includes about 90,000 clones, over 85% of them seen just once. Sequencing used CD4+ T cells from blood (PBMCs), obtained 12 months after the transplant. The receptor source for this set is a human patient who received a combined kidney and bone marrow transplant. Some T cells may possibly be graft donor cells. The CDR3 runs from the conserved cysteine through the conserved F or W. The D gene is left open where the match is weak. Expanded clones get a size class; other rows say once, few or many, or leave the size out.

size | D | J | V | CDR3 | DNA
once | - | TRBJ2-5 | TRBV4-2 | CASSQGGNQETQYF | TGTGCCAGCAGCCAAGGGGGCAACCAAGAGACCCAGTACTTC
- | - | TRBJ1-6 | TRBV7-3 | CASSLTGSYNSPLHF | TGTGCCAGCAGCTTAACCGGGTCCTATAATTCACCCCTCCACTTT
- | - | TRBJ1-2 | TRBV9 | CASSVGGQAGSYTF | TGTGCCAGCAGCGTAGGAGGCCAAGCAGGGTCCTACACCTTC
- | TRBD1 | TRBJ2-5 | TRBV30 | CAWNPDRGAETQYF | TGTGCCTGGAATCCGGACAGGGGAGCGGAGACCCAGTACTTC
- | - | TRBJ1-6 | TRBV4-2 | CASSQTLGGNSPLHF | TGTGCCAGCAGCCAGACACTCGGAGGTAATTCACCCCTCCACTTT
- | TRBD2 | TRBJ2-7 | TRBV7-2 | CASSIRPGAGARSYEQYF | TGTGCCAGCAGCATCCGCCCCGGGGCGGGAGCGAGGTCCTACGAGCAGTACTTC
once | TRBD1 | TRBJ2-1 | TRBV4-1 | CASSPTGGLSEQFF | TGCGCCAGCAGTCCGACAGGGGGTTTGTCTGAACAGTTCTTC
- | - | TRBJ2-4 | TRBV11-2 | CASSPRVAHSAKNIQYF | TGTGCCAGCAGCCCTCGGGTTGCCCACTCGGCCAAAAACATTCAGTACTTC
- | TRBD1 | TRBJ1-1 | TRBV7-2 | CASRSDRVNTEAFF | TGTGCCAGCAGGTCGGACAGGGTGAACACTGAAGCTTTCTTT
- | TRBD2 | TRBJ2-7 | TRBV19 | CASSILAGREQYF | TGTGCCAGTAGTATATTAGCGGGACGCGAGCAGTACTTC
- | TRBD1 | TRBJ2-3 | TRBV4-3 | CASSQNRGDTQYF | TGCGCCAGCAGCCAGAACAGGGGGGATACGCAGTATTTT
- | - | TRBJ1-5 | TRBV7-8 | CASSVGLYSNQPQHF | TGTGCCAGCAGCGTTGGACTTTATAGCAATCAGCCCCAGCATTTT
- | - | TRBJ2-7 | TRBV7-2 | CASRPKWSSSYEQYF | TGTGCCAGCAGACCCAAGTGGTCGAGCTCCTACGAGCAGTACTTC
- | TRBD1 | TRBJ2-7 | TRBV25-1 | CASSGTVSYEQYF | TGTGCCAGCAGCGGGACAGTCTCCTACGAGCAGTACTTC
- | - | TRBJ2-7 | TRBV9 | CASSPRGQAYSYEQYF | TGTGCCAGCAGCCCCCGTGGTCAAGCCTACTCCTACGAGCAGTACTTC
- | TRBD2 | TRBJ2-7 | TRBV7-2 | CASSSGLAFEQYF | TGTGCCAGCAGCTCCGGACTAGCATTCGAGCAGTACTTC
- | TRBD2 | TRBJ2-5 | TRBV19 | CASRPTGGSGGAETQYF | TGTGCCAGTAGACCAACGGGGGGGAGCGGAGGGGCAGAGACCCAGTACTTC
- | - | TRBJ1-1 | TRBV11-1 | CASSLGRGATEAFF | TGTGCCAGCAGCTTAGGACGAGGAGCCACTGAAGCTTTCTTT
- | TRBD1 | TRBJ1-5 | TRBV4-2 | CASSQDEGANQPQHF | TGTGCCAGCAGCCAAGATGAGGGGGCAAATCAGCCCCAGCATTTT
- | - | TRBJ2-1 | TRBV7-9 | CASSFTYNEQFF | TGTGCCAGCAGTTTTACCTACAATGAGCAGTTCTTC
- | - | TRBJ1-2 | TRBV28 | CASSLQGTYYGYTF | TGTGCCAGCAGTTTACAGGGAACCTACTATGGCTACACCTTC
once | TRBD2 | TRBJ2-5 | TRBV30 | CAWSYSGGHQETQYF | TGTGCCTGGAGTTATAGCGGGGGGCATCAAGAGACCCAGTACTTC
- | - | TRBJ2-7 | TRBV29-1 | CSVKPGLRPLEQYF | TGCAGCGTGAAACCGGGACTCCGTCCGCTCGAGCAGTACTTC
- | TRBD1 | TRBJ1-5 | TRBV4-3 | CASSQDGHRGNQPQHF | TGCGCCAGCAGCCAAGATGGGCACAGGGGAAATCAGCCCCAGCATTTT
- | TRBD2 | TRBJ2-5 | TRBV19 | CASTGTIEETQYF | TGTGCCAGTACCGGGACTATAGAAGAGACCCAGTACTTC
- | TRBD1 | TRBJ1-6 | TRBV5-1 | CASRFDRGRSPLHF | TGCGCCAGCAGGTTCGACAGGGGGAGATCACCCCTCCACTTT
- | TRBD1 | TRBJ1-2 | TRBV18 | CASSLDRGGTPYGYTF | TGTGCCAGCTCACTAGACAGGGGCGGAACCCCCTATGGCTACACCTTC
once | TRBD2 | TRBJ2-7 | TRBV5-4 | CASSLNLAVHEQYF | TGTGCCAGCAGCTTGAACCTAGCGGTCCACGAGCAGTACTTC
once | TRBD1 | TRBJ1-4 | TRBV19 | CASRAGTGLSETLFF | TGTGCCAGTAGGGCCGGGACAGGGTTGTCTGAAACACTGTTTTTT
- | TRBD2 | TRBJ2-7 | TRBV28 | CASSLALAGNEQYF | TGTGCCAGCAGTTTAGCACTAGCGGGGAACGAGCAGTACTTC
- | - | TRBJ1-6 | TRBV19 | CASSIWTTLGIYNSPLHF | TGTGCCAGTAGTATTTGGACTACTTTAGGAATCTATAATTCACCCCTCCACTTT
- | TRBD2 | TRBJ2-1 | TRBV6-6 | CASSYLAGGDNEQFF | TGTGCCAGCAGTTACCTAGCGGGGGGGGACAATGAGCAGTTCTTC
- | TRBD2 | TRBJ2-1 | TRBV28 | CASRPYRRGGFNEQFF | TGTGCCAGCAGACCATATCGGCGGGGGGGCTTCAATGAGCAGTTCTTC
- | TRBD1 | TRBJ1-5 | TRBV19 | CASRETGETNQPQHF | TGTGCCAGTAGGGAAACAGGGGAAACCAATCAGCCCCAGCATTTT
- | TRBD1 | TRBJ1-1 | TRBV30 | CAWSALRDRGFYAEAFF | TGTGCCTGGAGCGCCCTCCGGGACAGGGGGTTTTATGCTGAAGCTTTCTTT
few | TRBD1 | TRBJ1-3 | TRBV7-2 | CASSRRQGGNTIYF | TGTGCCAGCAGCCGCCGACAGGGAGGAAACACCATATATTTT
- | TRBD1 | TRBJ2-1 | TRBV7-6 | CASSSGQGKDEQFF | TGTGCCAGCAGCTCAGGACAGGGTAAAGATGAGCAGTTCTTC
few | - | TRBJ2-7 | TRBV7-9 | CASSFPNTYEQYF | TGTGCCAGCAGCTTCCCCAACACCTACGAGCAGTACTTC
- | TRBD2 | TRBJ2-1 | TRBV11-1 | CASSPSGGGLSQQFF | TGTGCCAGCAGCCCTAGCGGGGGCGGACTAAGCCAACAGTTCTTC
- | - | TRBJ1-3 | TRBV11-3 | CASSFIRGNTIYF | TGTGCCAGCAGCTTTATCAGGGGAAACACCATATATTTT
- | TRBD1 | TRBJ2-1 | TRBV19 | CATGQPDIKSYNEQFF | TGTGCCACGGGACAGCCTGATATAAAATCCTACAATGAGCAGTTCTTC
- | - | TRBJ1-2 | TRBV6-1 | CASARGGLSGGGYTF | TGTGCCAGCGCACGGGGGGGACTTTCCGGTGGTGGCTACACCTTC
- | - | TRBJ2-7 | TRBV7-2 | CASSLGQGIYEQYF | TGTGCCAGCAGCTTAGGTCAGGGTATCTACGAGCAGTACTTC
once | TRBD1 | TRBJ2-3 | TRBV6-1 | CASSTRDRPTDTQYF | TGTGCCAGCAGTACCCGGGACAGACCAACAGATACGCAGTATTTT